This TCR beta chain was sequenced for a study of blood T cell repertoires in COVID-19 (dated by TCRdb to the early 2020s). Background for the entire study: The collaborator samples originated in the United States, Italy and Spain and spanned the acute and convalescent phases of COVID-19. Where HLA class I and class II types were available, the types were taken from metadata supplied by the sample provider, not from assay-based typing. A de-identified subject ID, COVID-19 status, age in years and sex were almost always included in the sample metadata. The repertoires were released in a freely available public database meant as a resource for research on the immune response to SARS-CoV-2. The dataset comprised deeply sampled blood TCRbeta repertoires from subjects exposed to, actively infected with, or recovered from COVID-19. The material from the prospective study consisted of cDNA or gDNA derived from T cells, B-cell-depleted T cells, or PBMCs. Samples came from the ongoing ImmuneRACE study (first 160 participants) plus 1,254 subjects from 6 global collaborators. Overall study outcomes, separate from this receptor: How much clinical and demographic metadata was included differed by source and by participant, and the metadata was provided uncurated.

Taken from the germline V gene, the CDR1 and CDR2 loops are KGHSH and LQKENI. Spanning cysteine to phenylalanine, the CDR3 consists of 20 amino acids. Only CDR3 DNA remains: 60 bases, in frame from the first base. A distance of 20 bases separates the germline ends of V and J, which lose 2 bases and 0 bases respectively. Each collaborating institution followed its own protocols to collect whole blood in K2EDTA tubes. Collaborator samples were shipped for TCRbeta analysis as frozen whole blood, isolated PBMCs, or DNA extracted from either sample type. The immunoSEQ Assay, a bias-controlled multiplex PCR, was used to amplify TCRbeta CDR3 regions from genomic DNA. As for how the authors treated the data: The number of nucleated cells in each sample was estimated from the amplification of reference gene primers within the assay. Sequence reads were collapsed and filtered to measure the absolute abundance of every unique TCRbeta CDR3 rearrangement. For each sample, productive Simpson clonality was calculated as the square root of Simpson's diversity index over productive rearrangements. TCRdb mirrors the immuneACCESS table, restricted to in-frame sequences. Some clones are absent from its copies; in checked studies, under half trace to an unresolved V gene, and the reason for the others is unknown. The DNA was the basis for D and trimming; V, J and clone size are from that table. The table for this sample lists about 120,000 clones; around 81% of them were counted only once. The ten biggest clones cover 2% to 2.5% of the sample.

As regards this clone: Which antigen it targets is not known. Per-base quality was not reported, and no clone a single base away is much larger than it.

Sequencing used peripheral blood. This receptor was taken from a man aged 70-80 years with acute or convalescent COVID-19. The sequence is built from TRBV18 and TRBJ1-6; TRBD1 could be the D gene, as 5 bases match. Read as DNA, the sequence is TGTGCCAGCTCACCAACACGGACACAAGCCATCAGCTCCTATAATTCACCCCTCCACTTT. Its protein reads: CASSPTRTQAISSYNSPLHF. Extended through the reference TRBV18 and TRBJ1-6 proteins, this CDR3 yields the full variable domain: NAGVMQNPRHLVRRRGQEARLRCSPMKGHSHVYWYRQLPEEGLKFMVYLQKENIIDESGMPKERFSAEFPKEGPSILRIQQVVRGDSAAYFCASSPTRTQAISSYNSPLHFGNGTRLTVT.